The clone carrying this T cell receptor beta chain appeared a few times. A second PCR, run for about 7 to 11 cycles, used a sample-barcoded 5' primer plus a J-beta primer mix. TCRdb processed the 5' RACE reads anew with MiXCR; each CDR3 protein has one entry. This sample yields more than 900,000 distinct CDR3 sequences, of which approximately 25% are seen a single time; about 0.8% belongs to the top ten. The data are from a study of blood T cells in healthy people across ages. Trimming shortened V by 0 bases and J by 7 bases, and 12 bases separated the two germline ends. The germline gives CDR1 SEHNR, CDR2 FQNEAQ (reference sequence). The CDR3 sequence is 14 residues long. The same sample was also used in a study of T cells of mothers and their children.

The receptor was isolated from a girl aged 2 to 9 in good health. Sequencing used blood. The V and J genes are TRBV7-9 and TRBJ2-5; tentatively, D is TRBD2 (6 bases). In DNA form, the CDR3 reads TGTGCCAGCAGCTTAGCGGAGGGCCGGGGGACCCAGTACTTC. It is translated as CASSLAEGRGTQYF.